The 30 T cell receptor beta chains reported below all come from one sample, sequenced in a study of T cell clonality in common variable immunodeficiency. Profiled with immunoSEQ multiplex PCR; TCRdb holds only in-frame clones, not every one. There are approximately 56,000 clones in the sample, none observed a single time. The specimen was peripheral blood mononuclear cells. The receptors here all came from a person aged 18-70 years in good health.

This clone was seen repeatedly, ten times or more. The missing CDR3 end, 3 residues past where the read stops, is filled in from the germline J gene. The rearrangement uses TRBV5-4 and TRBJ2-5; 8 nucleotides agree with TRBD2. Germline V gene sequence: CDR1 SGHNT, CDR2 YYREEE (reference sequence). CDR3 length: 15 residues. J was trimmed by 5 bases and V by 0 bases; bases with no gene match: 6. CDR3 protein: CASSLDSGDWETQYF. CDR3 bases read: TGTGCCAGCAGCTTGGATAGCGGGGATTGGGAGACC.

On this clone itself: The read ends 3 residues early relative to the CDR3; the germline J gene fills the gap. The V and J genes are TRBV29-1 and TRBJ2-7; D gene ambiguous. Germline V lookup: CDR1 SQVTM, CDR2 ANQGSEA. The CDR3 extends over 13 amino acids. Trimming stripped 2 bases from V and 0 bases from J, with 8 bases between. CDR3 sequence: CSVEQANSYEQYF. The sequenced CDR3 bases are TGCAGCGTTGAACAGGCTAACTCCTACGAG.

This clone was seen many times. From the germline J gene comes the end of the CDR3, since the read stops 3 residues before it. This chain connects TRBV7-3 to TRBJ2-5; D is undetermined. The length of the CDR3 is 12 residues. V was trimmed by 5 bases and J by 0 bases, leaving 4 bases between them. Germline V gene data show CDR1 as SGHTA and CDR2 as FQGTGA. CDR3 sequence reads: CASSGNQETQYF. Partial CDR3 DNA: TGTGCCAGCAGCGGCAACCAAGAGACC.

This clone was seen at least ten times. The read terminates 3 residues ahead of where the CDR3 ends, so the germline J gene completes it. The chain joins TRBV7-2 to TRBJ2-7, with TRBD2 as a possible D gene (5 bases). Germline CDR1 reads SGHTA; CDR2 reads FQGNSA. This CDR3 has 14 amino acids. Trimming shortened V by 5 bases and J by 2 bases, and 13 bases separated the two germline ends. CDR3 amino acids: CASSPRRATYEQYF. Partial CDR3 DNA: TGTGCCAGCAGCCCACGGCGGGCAACCTACGAG.

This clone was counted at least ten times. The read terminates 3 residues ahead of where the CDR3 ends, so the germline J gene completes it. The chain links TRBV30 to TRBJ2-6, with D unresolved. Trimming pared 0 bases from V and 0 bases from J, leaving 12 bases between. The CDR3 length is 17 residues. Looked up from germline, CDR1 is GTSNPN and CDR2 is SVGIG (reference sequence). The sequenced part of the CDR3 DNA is TGTGCCTGGAGTGTACTACCACTCAGCTCTGGGGCCAACGTC. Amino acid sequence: CAWSVLPLSSGANV. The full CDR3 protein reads CAWSVLPLSSGANVLTF.

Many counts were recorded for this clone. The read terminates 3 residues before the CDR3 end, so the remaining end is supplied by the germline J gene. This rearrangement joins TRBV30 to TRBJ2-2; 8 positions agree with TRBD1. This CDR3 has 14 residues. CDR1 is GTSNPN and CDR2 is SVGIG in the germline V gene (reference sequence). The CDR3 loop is CAWSISGTGGGLFF. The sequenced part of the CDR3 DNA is TGTGCCTGGAGTATTTCCGGGACAGGTGGTGGG.

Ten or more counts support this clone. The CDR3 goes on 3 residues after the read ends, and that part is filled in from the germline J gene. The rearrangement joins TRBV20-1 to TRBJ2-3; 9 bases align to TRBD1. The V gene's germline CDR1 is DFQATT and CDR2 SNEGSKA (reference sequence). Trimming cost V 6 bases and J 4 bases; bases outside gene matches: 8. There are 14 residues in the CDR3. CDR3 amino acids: CSATPGQGADTQYF. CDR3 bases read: TGCAGTGCGACGCCGGGACAGGGAGCAGATACG.

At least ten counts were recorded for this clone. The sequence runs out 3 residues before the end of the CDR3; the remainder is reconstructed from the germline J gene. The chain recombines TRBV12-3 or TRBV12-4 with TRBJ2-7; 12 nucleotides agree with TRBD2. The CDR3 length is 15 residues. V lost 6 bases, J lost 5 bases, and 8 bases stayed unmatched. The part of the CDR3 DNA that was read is TGTGCCAGCAGACCCGGACTAGCGGGAAGCCACGAG. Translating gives CASRPGLAGSHE. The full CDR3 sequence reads CASRPGLAGSHEQYF.

The DNA read from the CDR3 is TGTGCCAGCAGCCGGACAGGGATTGATGGC. Amino acids: CASSRTGIDG. The whole CDR3 region reads CASSRTGIDGYTF. The gene calls are TRBV7-9 and TRBJ1-2; the match to TRBD1 covers 8 bases. The DNA ends 3 residues before the CDR3 does, and the rest of the CDR3 is filled in from the germline J gene. The germline gives CDR1 SEHNR, CDR2 FQNEAQ (reference sequence). With 5 bases clipped from V and 6 bases from J, the junction kept 5 bases outside the gene matches. This CDR3 is 13 amino acids long. The full variable domain, rest sourced from reference TRBV7-9 and TRBJ1-2, is DTGVSQNPRHKITKRGQNVTFRCDPISEHNRLYWYRQTLGQGPEFLTYFQNEAQLEKSRLLSDRFSAERPKGSFSTLEIQRTEQGDSAMYLCASSRTGIDGYTFGSGTRLTVV.

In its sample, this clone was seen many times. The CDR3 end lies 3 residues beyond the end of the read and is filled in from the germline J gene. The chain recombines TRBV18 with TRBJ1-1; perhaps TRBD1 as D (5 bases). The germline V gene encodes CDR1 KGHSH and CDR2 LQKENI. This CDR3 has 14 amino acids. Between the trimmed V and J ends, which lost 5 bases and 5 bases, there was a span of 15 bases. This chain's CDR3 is CASSRSQEETEAFF. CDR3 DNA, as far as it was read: TGTGCCAGCTCAAGATCACAGGAGGAGACTGAA.

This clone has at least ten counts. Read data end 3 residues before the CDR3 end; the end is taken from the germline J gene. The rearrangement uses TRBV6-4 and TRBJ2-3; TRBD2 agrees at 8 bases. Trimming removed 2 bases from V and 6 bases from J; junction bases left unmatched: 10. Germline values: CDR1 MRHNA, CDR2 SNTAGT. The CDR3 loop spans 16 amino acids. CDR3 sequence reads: CASSDRGGTSADTQYF. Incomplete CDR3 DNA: TGTGCCAGCAGTGACAGAGGGGGGACTAGTGCTGATACG.

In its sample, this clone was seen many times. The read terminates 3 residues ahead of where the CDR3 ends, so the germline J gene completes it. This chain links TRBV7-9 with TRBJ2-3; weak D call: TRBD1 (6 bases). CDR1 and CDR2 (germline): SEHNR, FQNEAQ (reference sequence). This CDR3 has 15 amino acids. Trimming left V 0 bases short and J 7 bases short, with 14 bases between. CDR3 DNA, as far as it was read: TGTGCCAGCAGCTTAGCGCCGAAAGGGGGAAATACG. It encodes CASSLAPKGGNT. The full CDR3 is CASSLAPKGGNTQYF.

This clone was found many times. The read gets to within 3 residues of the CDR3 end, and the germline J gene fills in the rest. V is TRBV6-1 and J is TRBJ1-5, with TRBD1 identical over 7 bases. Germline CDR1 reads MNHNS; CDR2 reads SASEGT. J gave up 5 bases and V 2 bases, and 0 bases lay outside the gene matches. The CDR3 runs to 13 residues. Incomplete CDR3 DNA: TGTGCCAGCAGTGAACAGGGGGATCAGCCC. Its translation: CASSEQGDQP. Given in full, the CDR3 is CASSEQGDQPQHF.

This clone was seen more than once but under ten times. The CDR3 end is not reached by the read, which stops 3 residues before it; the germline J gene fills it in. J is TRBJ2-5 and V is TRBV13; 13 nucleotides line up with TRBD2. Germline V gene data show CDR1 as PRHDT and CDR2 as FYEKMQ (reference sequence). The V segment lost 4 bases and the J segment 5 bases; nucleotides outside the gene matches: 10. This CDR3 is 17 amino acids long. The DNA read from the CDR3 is TGTGCCAGCAGCTCACTAGCGGGGGGGTACGGTTTGGAGACC. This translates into CASSSLAGGYGLET. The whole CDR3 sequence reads CASSSLAGGYGLETQYF.

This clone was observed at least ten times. The CDR3 DNA, read in part, is TGTGCCTGGACCCAGGGGTCTAATGAAAAA. Its protein is CAWTQGSNEK. The whole CDR3 sequence reads CAWTQGSNEKLFF. V and J are TRBV30 and TRBJ1-4, with D possibly being TRBD1 (6 bases). The CDR3 extends 3 residues past the end of the read, so its final part is completed from the germline J gene. CDR1 and CDR2 from the germline V gene are GTSNPN and SVGIG (reference sequence). The CDR3 sequence is 13 residues long. The ends were cut back, 4 bases at V and 3 bases at J, with 9 bases in the middle.

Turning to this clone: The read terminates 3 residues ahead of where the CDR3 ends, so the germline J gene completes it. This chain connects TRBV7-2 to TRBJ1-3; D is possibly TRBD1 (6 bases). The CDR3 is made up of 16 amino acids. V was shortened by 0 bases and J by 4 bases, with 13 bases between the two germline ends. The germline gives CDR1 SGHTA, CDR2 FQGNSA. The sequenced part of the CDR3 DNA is TGTGCCAGCAGCTTAGCCCGGACAGAAAGAGGAAACACC. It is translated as CASSLARTERGNT. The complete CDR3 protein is CASSLARTERGNTIYF.

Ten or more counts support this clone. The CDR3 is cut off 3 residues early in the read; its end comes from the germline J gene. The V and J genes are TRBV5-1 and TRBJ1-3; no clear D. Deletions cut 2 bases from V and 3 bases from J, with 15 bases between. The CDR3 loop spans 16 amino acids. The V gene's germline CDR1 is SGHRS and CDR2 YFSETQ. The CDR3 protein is CASSLLSPSGGNTIYF. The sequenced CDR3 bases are TGCGCCAGCAGCTTACTAAGCCCCTCGGGTGGAAACACC.

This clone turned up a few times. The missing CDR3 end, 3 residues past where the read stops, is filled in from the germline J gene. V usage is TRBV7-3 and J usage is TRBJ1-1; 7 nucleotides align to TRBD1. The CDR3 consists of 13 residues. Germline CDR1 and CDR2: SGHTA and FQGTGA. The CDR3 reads CASSSRTGQGAFF. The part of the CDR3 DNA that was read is TGTGCCAGCAGCTCTAGGACAGGTCAGGGA.

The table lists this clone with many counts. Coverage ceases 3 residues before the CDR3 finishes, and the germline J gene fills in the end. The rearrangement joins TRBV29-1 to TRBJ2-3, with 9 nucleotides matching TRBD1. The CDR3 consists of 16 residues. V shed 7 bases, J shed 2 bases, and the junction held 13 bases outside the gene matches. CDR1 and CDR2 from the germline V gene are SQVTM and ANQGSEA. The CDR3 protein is CSASDRGLSLTDTQYF. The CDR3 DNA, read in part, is TGCAGCGCCTCGGACAGGGGCCTATCCCTCACAGATACG.

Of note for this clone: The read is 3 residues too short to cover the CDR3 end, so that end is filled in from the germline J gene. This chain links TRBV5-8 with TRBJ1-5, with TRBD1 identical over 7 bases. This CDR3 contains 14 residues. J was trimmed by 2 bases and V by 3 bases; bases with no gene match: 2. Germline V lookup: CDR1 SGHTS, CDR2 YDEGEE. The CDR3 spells CASSSGQGNQPQHF. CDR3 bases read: TGTGCCAGCAGCTCAGGACAGGGCAATCAGCCC.

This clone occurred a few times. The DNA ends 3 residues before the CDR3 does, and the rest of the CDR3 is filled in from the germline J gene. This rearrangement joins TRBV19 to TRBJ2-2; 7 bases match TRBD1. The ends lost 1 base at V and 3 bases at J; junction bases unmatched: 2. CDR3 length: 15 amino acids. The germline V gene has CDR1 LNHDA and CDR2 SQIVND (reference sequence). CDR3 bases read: TGTGCCAGTAGTATAGGACAGGGAGACACCGGGGAG. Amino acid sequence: CASSIGQGDTGE. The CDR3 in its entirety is CASSIGQGDTGELFF.

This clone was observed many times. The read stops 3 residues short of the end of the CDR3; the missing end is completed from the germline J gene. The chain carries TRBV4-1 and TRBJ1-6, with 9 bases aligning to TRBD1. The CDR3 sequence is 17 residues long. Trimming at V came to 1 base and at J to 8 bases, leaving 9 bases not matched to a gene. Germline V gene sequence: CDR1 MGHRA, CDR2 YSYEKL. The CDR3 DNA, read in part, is TGCGCCAGCAGCCAAGTCAAAGCAGGGACAGGGTATTCACCC. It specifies CASSQVKAGTGYSP. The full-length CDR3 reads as CASSQVKAGTGYSPLHF.

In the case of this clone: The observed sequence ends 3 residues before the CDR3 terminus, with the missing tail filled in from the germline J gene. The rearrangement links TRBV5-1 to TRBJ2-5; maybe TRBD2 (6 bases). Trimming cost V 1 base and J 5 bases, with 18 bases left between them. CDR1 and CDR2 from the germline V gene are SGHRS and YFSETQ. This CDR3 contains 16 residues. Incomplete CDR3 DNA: TGCGCCAGCAGCTTGTTGTCTGGGGGGAAGTGGGAGACC. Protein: CASSLLSGGKWET. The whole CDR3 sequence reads CASSLLSGGKWETQYF.

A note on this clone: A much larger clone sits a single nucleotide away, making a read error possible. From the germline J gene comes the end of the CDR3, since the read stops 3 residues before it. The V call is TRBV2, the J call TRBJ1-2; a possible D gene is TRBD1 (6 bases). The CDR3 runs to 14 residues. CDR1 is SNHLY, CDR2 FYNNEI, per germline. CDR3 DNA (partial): TGTGCCGGCGGGACCCAGGGGTATGGAAAGACC. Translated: CAGGTQGYGKT. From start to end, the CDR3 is CAGGTQGYGKTYTF.

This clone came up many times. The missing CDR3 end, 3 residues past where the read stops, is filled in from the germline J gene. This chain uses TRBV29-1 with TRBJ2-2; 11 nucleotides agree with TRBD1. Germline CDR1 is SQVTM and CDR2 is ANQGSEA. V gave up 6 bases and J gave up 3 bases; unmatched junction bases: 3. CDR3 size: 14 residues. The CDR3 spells CSVTGQGDTGELFF. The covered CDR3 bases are TGCAGCGTCACGGGACAGGGGGACACCGGGGAG.

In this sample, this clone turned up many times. The sequenced CDR3 bases are TGCAGCGTCGCACCTGGCCAGCGGAGGGCAGATACG. This sequence encodes CSVAPGQRRADT. Given in full, the CDR3 is CSVAPGQRRADTQYF. The chain combines TRBV29-1 with TRBJ2-3, with D perhaps matching TRBD2 (6 bases). With the read ending 3 residues before the CDR3 end, the germline J gene is used to fill in that end. Per the germline V gene, CDR1 is SQVTM and CDR2 is ANQGSEA. V shed 6 bases and J shed 4 bases, with 20 bases lying between them. The CDR3 is 15 amino acids.

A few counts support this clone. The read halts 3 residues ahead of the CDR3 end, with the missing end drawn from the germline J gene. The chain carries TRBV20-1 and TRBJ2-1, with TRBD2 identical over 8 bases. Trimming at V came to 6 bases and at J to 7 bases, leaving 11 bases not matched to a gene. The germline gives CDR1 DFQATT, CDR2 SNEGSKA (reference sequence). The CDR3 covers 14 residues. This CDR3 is CSAPQLAVSNEQFF. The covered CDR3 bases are TGCAGTGCGCCCCAACTAGCGGTCTCGAATGAG.

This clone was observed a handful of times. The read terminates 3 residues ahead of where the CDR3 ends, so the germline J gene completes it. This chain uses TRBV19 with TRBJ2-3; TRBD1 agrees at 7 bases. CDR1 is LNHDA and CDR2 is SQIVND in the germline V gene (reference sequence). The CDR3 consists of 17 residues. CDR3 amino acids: CASSIRGTRQGNQPQYF. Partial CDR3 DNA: TGTGCCAGTAGTATAAGGGGTACTCGACAGGGCAATCAGCCG.

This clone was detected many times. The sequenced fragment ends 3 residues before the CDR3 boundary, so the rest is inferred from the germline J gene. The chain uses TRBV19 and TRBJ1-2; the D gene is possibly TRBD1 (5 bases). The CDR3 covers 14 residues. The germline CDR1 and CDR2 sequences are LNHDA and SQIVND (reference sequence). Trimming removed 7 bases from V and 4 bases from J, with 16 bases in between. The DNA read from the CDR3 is TGTGCCAGTACCCAAACAGGTGGAGGCTATGGC. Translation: CASTQTGGGYG. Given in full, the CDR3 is CASTQTGGGYGYTF.

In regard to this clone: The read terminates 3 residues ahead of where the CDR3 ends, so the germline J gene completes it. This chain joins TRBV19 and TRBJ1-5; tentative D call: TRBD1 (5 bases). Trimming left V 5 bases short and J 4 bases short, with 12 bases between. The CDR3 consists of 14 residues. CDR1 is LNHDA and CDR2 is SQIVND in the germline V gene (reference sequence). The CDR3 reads CASSLSGGNQPQHF. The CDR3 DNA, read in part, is TGTGCCAGTAGTCTTTCGGGGGGGAATCAGCCC.